This is a list of T cell receptor beta chains from one sample in a study of blood T cell repertoires in COVID-19. Profiled with immunoSEQ multiplex PCR; TCRdb holds only in-frame clones, not every one. The sample gives some 300,000 clones, approximately 88% of which show up once; roughly 6.9% is in the top ten. The specimen sequenced was peripheral blood. These receptors came from a woman aged 30 to 39 who had recovered from COVID-19. Each CDR3 is given with its conserved first and last residue. The D gene is left open where the match is weak. For some rows the clone size is stated as once, few or many, or as a class when expanded; others skip it.

TGTGCCAGCAGTGTATCAGGGAGGGATGGCTACACCTTC | CASSVSGRDGYTF | TRBV2 | . | . | TRBJ1-2 | 13
TGCGCCACCGGTACGGGGGGCGCGGATGGCTACACCTTC | CATGTGGADGYTF | TRBV5-1 | once | . | TRBJ1-2 | 13
TGTGCCAGCAGTCCAGGGTTTCAGAACACTGAAGCTTTCTTT | CASSPGFQNTEAFF | TRBV27 | . | . | TRBJ1-1 | 14
TGCGCCAGCACCAAAAAAACCGGACAGAACAAAAACATTCAGTACTTC | CASTKKTGQNKNIQYF | TRBV10-1 | . | . | TRBJ2-4 | 16
TGTGCCAGCAGTCTATACACAGATACGCAGTATTTT | CASSLYTDTQYF | TRBV12-3/TRBV12-4 | once | . | TRBJ2-3 | 12
TGTGCCAGCGGGACAGGCGGATGGGGCTACACCTTC | CASGTGGWGYTF | TRBV5-4 | once | TRBD1 | TRBJ1-2 | 12
TGTGCCAGCAGCCCCCGGGTCCTTCATAATTCACCCCTCCACTTT | CASSPRVLHNSPLHF | TRBV6-2/TRBV6-3 | . | . | TRBJ1-6 | 15
TGTGCCAGCAGCCCCCTAGATACGCAGTATTTT | CASSPLDTQYF | TRBV7-2 | . | . | TRBJ2-3 | 11
TGTGCCAGCAGACAGGACCGCAGCACAGATACGCAGTATTTT | CASRQDRSTDTQYF | TRBV2 | . | . | TRBJ2-3 | 14
TGTGCCAGCAGCTTAATGGGGGCGGGGAACACTGAAGCTTTCTTT | CASSLMGAGNTEAFF | TRBV7-3 | once | . | TRBJ1-1 | 15
TGTGCCAGCAGGACTAGCGGGACATCAATTGGGCAGTTCTTC | CASRTSGTSIGQFF | TRBV4-2 | . | TRBD2 | TRBJ2-1 | 14
TGTGCCAGCAGCGTCACAGGGGGCGAGTACAATGAGCAGTTCTTC | CASSVTGGEYNEQFF | TRBV7-3 | . | TRBD1 | TRBJ2-1 | 15
TGCAGCGGGACAGGGGGCCGGGGGATCGACTCAGATACGCAGTATTTT | CSGTGGRGIDSDTQYF | TRBV29-1 | . | TRBD1 | TRBJ2-3 | 16
TGTGCCAGCAGCCCACACTTTAGACAGGGTCTTAATGAAAAACTGTTTTTT | CASSPHFRQGLNEKLFF | TRBV28 | once | TRBD1 | TRBJ1-4 | 17
TGTGCCAGCAGCCAAGAAGGGGCAGGGGGCTCCTACGAGCAGTACTTC | CASSQEGAGGSYEQYF | TRBV4-2 | . | TRBD1 | TRBJ2-7 | 16
TGTGCCAGCAGGACAATTCCGCTGGATACGCAGTATTTT | CASRTIPLDTQYF | TRBV6-5 | . | . | TRBJ2-3 | 13
TGTGCCTGGAAGAGAGTAAGACAGGGTGAAGCTTTCTTT | CAWKRVRQGEAFF | TRBV30 | . | TRBD1 | TRBJ1-1 | 13
TGTGCCAGCAGCCAAGTCCCCGGTACCTACGAGCAGTACTTC | CASSQVPGTYEQYF | TRBV14 | . | . | TRBJ2-7 | 14
TGCGCCAGCAGTGAGACACCCTCCTACGAGCAGTACTTC | CASSETPSYEQYF | TRBV5-1 | . | . | TRBJ2-7 | 13
TGCGCCAGCAGCCAAGATCTGATGGGGGGGCCCTACGAGCAGTACTTC | CASSQDLMGGPYEQYF | TRBV4-1 | . | . | TRBJ2-7 | 16
TGCGCCAGCAGCATAGAACCGAGTAACACTGAAGCTTTCTTT | CASSIEPSNTEAFF | TRBV4-3 | . | . | TRBJ1-1 | 14
TGTGCCAGCAGCAAAGGGGGGGAGCCGCAGTTCTTC | CASSKGGEPQFF | TRBV7-9 | . | . | TRBJ2-1 | 12
TGTGCCAGCGGGCAGACAGGGGCTGGCACAGATACGCAGTATTTT | CASGQTGAGTDTQYF | TRBV3-1/TRBV3-2 | . | TRBD1 | TRBJ2-3 | 15
TGTGCCAGCAGCGTTACAGGGGCCAGCAATCAGCCCCAGCATTTT | CASSVTGASNQPQHF | TRBV5-6 | . | TRBD1 | TRBJ1-5 | 15
TGTGCCAGCAGCTTAACCCACGGGACTCTCGATACGCAGTATTTT | CASSLTHGTLDTQYF | TRBV7-3 | once | . | TRBJ2-3 | 15